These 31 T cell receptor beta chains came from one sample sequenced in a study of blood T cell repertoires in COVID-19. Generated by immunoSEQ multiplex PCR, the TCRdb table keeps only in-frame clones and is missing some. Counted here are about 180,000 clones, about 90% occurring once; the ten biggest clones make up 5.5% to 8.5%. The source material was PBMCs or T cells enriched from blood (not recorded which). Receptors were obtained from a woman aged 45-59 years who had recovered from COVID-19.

CDR3 DNA sequence: TGTGCCAGCAGCTCCGGACTGCCAGGTCCCTACAATGAGCAGTTCTTC. Translated: CASSSGLPGPYNEQFF. The chain employs TRBV7-3 and TRBJ2-1, with TRBD2 as a possible D gene (5 bases). The V gene lost 4 bases and the J gene lost 2 bases, with 15 bases spanning the gap. Per germline, CDR1 SGHTA and CDR2 FQGTGA. The CDR3 is 16 amino acids.

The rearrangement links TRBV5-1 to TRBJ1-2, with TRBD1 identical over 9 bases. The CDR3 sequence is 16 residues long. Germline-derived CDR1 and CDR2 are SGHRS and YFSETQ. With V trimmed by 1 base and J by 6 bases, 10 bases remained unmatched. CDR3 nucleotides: TGCGCCAGCAGCTTGCAACCGGGACAGGGATCGAATGGCTACACCTTC. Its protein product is CASSLQPGQGSNGYTF.

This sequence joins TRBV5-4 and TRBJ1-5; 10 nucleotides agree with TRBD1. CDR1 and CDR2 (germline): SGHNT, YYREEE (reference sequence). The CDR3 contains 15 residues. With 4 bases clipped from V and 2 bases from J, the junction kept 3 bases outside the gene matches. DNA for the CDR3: TGTGCCAGCAGCCGCGGGACAGGGGGCAATCAGCCCCAGCATTTT. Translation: CASSRGTGGNQPQHF. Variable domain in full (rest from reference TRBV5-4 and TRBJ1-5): ETGVTQSPTHLIKTRGQQVTLRCSSQSGHNTVSWYQQALGQGPQFIFQYYREEENGRGNFPPRFSGLQFPNYSSELNVNALELDDSALYLCASSRGTGGNQPQHFGDGTRLSIL.

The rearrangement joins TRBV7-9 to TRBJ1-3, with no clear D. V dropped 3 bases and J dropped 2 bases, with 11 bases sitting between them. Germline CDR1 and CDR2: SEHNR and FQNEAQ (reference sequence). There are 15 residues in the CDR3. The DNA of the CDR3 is TGTGCCAGCAGCTTGGGAGGTGCCCCTGGAAACACCATATATTTT. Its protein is CASSLGGAPGNTIYF.

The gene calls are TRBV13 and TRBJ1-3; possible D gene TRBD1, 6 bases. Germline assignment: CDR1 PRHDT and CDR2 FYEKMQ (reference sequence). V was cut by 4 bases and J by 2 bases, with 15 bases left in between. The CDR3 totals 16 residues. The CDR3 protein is CASSYRAPNAGNTIYF. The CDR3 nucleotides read TGTGCCAGCAGCTACAGGGCGCCCAATGCTGGAAACACCATATATTTT.

CDR3 amino acids: CASTLTSGRGADTQYF. The DNA of the CDR3 is TGTGCCAGCACCTTAACTAGCGGGAGAGGGGCAGATACGCAGTATTTT. J is TRBJ2-3 and V is TRBV5-4; TRBD2 matches at 11 bases. J was trimmed by 4 bases and V by 6 bases; bases with no gene match: 10. The CDR3 consists of 16 residues. Germline V gives CDR1 SGHNT, CDR2 YYREEE (reference sequence).

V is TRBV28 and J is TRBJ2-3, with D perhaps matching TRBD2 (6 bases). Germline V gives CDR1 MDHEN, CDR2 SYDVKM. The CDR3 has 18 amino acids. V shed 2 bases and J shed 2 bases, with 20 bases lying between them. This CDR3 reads CASSLNAGFGGFTDTQYF. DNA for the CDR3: TGTGCCAGCAGTTTAAATGCGGGTTTTGGGGGGTTCACAGATACGCAGTATTTT.

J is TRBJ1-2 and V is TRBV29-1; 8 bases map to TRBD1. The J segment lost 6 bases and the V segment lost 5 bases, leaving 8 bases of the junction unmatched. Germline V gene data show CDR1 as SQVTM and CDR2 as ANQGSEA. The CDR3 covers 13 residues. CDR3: CSVPAQGADGYTF. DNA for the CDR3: TGCAGCGTTCCGGCTCAGGGGGCCGATGGCTACACCTTC.

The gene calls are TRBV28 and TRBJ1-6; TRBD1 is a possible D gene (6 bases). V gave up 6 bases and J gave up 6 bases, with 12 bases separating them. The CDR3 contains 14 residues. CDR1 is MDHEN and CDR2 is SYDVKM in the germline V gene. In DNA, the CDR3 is TGTGCCAGCAGCCCCGGGACAACTAATTCACCCCTCCACTTT. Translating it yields CASSPGTTNSPLHF.

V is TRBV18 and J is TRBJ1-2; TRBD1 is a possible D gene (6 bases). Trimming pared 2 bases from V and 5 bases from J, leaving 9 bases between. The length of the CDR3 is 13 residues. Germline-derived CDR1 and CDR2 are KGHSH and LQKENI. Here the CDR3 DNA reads TGTGCCAGCTCACCAGACAGGAAATATGGCTACACCTTC. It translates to CASSPDRKYGYTF. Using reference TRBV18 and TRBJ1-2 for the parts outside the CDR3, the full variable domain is NAGVMQNPRHLVRRRGQEARLRCSPMKGHSHVYWYRQLPEEGLKFMVYLQKENIIDESGMPKERFSAEFPKEGPSILRIQQVVRGDSAAYFCASSPDRKYGYTFGSGTRLTVV.

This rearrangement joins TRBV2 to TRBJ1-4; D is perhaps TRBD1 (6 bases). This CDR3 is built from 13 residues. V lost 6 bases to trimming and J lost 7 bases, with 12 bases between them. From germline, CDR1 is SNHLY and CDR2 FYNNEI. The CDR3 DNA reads TGTGCCAGCAGACCCCGGGACACTGAAAAACTGTTTTTT. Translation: CASRPRDTEKLFF.

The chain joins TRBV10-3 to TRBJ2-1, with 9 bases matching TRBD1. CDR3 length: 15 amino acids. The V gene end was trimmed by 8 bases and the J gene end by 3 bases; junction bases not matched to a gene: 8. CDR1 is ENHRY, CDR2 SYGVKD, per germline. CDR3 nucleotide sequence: TGTGCCATCGGGCCACGGGACAGGGACTACAATGAGCAGTTCTTC. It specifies CAIGPRDRDYNEQFF.

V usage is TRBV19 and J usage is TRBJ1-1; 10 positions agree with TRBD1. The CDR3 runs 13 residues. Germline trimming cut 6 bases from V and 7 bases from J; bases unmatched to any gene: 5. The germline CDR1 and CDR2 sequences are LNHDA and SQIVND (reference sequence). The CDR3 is CASSQTGGGEAFF. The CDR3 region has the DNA TGTGCCAGTAGCCAGACAGGGGGCGGTGAAGCTTTCTTT. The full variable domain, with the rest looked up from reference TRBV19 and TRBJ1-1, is DGGITQSPKYLFRKEGQNVTLSCEQNLNHDAMYWYRQDPGQGLRLIYYSQIVNDFQKGDIAEGYSVSREKKESFPLTVTSAQKNPTAFYLCASSQTGGGEAFFGQGTRLTVV.

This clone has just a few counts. The CDR3 sequence is CASSLGRGQNEKLFF. The CDR3 region has the DNA TGCGCCAGCAGCTTGGGGAGGGGACAGAATGAAAAACTGTTTTTT. This chain uses TRBV5-1 with TRBJ1-4, with 7 bases identical to TRBD1. This CDR3 contains 15 residues. The germline gives CDR1 SGHRS, CDR2 YFSETQ. V shed 0 bases and J 5 bases; nucleotides not matched to a gene: 4.

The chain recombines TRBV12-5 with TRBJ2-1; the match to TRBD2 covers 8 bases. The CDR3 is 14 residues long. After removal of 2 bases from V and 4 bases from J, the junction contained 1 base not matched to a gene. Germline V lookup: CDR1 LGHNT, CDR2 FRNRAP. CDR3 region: CASGLREGYNEQFF. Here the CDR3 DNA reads TGTGCTAGTGGTTTGCGGGAGGGGTACAATGAGCAGTTCTTC. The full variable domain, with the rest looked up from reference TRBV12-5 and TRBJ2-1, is DARVTQTPRHKVTEMGQEVTMRCQPILGHNTVFWYRQTMMQGLELLAYFRNRAPLDDSGMPKDRFSAEMPDATLATLKIQPSEPRDSAVYFCASGLREGYNEQFFGPGTRLTVL.

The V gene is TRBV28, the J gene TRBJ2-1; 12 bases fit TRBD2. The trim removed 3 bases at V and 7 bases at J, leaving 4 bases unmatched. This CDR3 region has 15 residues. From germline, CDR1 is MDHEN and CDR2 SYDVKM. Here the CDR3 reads CASSFLAGGPNEQFF. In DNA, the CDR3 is TGTGCCAGCAGTTTCCTAGCGGGAGGGCCGAATGAGCAGTTCTTC.

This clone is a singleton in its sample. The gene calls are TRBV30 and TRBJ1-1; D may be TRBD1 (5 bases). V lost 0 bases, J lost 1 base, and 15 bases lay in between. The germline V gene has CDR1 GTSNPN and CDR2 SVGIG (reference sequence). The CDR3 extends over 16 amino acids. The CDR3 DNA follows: TGTGCCTGGAGTGTACCCCCGCAGGGAGGGAACACTGAAGCTTTCTTT. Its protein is CAWSVPPQGGNTEAFF.

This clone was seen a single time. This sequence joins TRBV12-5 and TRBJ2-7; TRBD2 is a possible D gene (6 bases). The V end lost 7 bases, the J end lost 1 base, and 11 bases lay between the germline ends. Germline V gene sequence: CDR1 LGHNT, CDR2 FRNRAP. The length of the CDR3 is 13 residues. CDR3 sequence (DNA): TGTGCTAGTGTTTGGAGGGATTCCTACGAGCAGTACTTC. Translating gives CASVWRDSYEQYF.

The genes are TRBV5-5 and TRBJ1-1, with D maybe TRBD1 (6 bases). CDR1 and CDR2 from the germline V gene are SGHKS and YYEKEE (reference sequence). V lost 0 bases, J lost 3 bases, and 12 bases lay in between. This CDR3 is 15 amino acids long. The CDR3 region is CASSLAPGTHTEAFF. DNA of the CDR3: TGTGCCAGCAGCTTGGCCCCTGGGACACACACTGAAGCTTTCTTT.

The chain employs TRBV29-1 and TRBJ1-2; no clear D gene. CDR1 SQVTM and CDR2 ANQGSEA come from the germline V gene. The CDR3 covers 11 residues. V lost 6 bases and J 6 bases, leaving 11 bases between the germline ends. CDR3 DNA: TGCAGCGTGGGAGCCGTTGATGGCTACACCTTC. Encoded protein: CSVGAVDGYTF.

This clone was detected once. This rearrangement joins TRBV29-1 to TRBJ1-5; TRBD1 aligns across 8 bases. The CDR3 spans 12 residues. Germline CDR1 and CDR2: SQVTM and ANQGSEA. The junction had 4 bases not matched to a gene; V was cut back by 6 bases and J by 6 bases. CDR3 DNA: TGCAGCGTACGGACAGGGACTCAGCCCCAGCATTTT. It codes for CSVRTGTQPQHF.

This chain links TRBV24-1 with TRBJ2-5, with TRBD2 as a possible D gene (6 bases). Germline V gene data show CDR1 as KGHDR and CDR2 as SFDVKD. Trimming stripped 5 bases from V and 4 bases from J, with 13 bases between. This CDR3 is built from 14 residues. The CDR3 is CATSGSGGLETQYF. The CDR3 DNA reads TGTGCCACCAGTGGCAGTGGGGGACTAGAGACCCAGTACTTC.

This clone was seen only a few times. The DNA for the CDR3 is TGTGCCAGTAGTCGGAGGGTAAGGGATGAAAAACTGTTTTTT. Amino acids: CASSRRVRDEKLFF. The J gene is TRBJ1-4, the V gene TRBV19; D uncertain. Germline assignment: CDR1 LNHDA and CDR2 SQIVND (reference sequence). V lost 5 bases to trimming and J lost 6 bases, with 13 bases between them. The CDR3 is made up of 14 amino acids.

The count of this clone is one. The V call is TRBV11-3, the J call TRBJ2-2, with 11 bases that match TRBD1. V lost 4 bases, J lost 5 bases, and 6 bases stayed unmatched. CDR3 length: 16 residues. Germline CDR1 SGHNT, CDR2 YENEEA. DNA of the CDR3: TGTGCCAGCAGCTATCGGACAGGGGGCTCGACCGGGGAGCTGTTTTTT. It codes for CASSYRTGGSTGELFF.

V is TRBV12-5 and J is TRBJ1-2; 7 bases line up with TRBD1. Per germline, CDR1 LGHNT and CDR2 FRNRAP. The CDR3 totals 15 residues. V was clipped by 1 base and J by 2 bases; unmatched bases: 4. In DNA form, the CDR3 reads TGTGCTAGTGGTTTGGACGGACAGGTGAACTATGGCTACACCTTC. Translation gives CASGLDGQVNYGYTF.

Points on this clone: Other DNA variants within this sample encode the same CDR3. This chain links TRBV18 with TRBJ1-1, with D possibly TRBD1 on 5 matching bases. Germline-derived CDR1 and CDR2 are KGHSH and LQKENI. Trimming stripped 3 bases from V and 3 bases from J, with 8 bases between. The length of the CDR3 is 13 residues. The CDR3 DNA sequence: TGTGCCAGCTCACCTACGGGGGACACTGAAGCTTTCTTT. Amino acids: CASSPTGDTEAFF.

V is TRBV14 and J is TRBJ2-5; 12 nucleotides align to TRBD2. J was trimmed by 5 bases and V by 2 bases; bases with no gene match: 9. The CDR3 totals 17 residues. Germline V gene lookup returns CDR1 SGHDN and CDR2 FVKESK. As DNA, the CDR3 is TGTGCCAGCAGCCAACACCGACTAGCGGGAGAAAGGGAGACCCAGTACTTC. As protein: CASSQHRLAGERETQYF.

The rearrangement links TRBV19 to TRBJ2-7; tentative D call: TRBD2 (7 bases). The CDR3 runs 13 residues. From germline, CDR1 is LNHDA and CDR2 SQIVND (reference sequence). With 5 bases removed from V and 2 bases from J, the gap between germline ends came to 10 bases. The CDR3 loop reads CASSFGGPYEQYF. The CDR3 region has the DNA TGTGCCAGTAGTTTCGGGGGGCCCTACGAGCAGTACTTC.

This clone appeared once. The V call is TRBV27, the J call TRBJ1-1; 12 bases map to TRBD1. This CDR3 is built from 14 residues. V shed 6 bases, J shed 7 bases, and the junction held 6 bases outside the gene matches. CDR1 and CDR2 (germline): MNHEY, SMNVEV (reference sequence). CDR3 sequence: CASRGQGAVFEAFF. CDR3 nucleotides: TGTGCCAGCAGGGGACAGGGGGCCGTCTTTGAAGCTTTCTTT.

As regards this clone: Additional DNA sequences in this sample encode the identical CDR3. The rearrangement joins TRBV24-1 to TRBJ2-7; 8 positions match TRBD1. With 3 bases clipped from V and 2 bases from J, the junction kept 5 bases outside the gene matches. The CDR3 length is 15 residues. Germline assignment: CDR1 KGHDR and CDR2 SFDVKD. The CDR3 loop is CATSDPRDRTYEQYF. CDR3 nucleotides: TGTGCCACCAGTGATCCCCGGGACAGGACCTACGAGCAGTACTTC.

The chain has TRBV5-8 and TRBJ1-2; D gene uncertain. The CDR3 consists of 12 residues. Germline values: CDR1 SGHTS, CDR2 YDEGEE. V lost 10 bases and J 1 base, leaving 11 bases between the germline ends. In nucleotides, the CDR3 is TGTGCCCAAACCCGCAGTAACTATGGCTACACCTTC. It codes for CAQTRSNYGYTF.